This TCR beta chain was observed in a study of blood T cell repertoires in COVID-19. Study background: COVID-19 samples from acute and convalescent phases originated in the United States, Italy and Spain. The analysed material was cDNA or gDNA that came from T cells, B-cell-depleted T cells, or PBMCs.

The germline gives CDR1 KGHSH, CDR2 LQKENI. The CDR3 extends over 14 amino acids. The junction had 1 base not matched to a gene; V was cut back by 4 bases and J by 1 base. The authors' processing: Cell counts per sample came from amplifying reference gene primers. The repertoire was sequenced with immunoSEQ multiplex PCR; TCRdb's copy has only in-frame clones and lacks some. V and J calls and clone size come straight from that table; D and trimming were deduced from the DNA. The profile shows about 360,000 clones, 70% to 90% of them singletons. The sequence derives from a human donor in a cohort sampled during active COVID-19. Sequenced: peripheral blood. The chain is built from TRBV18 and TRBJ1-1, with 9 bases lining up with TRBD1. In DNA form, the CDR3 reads TGTGCCAGCTCACTGACAGGGGGGAACACTGAAGCTTTCTTT. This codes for CASSLTGGNTEAFF.